This T cell receptor beta chain appears in the sequencing data of a study of T cells after yellow fever vaccination. Study observations and caveats: It was a small share of clonotypes that appeared in both CD4 and CD8 compartments. Subsequent booster samples again held most clones from primary vaccination (more than 95% CD4, approximately 86% CD8). Highly abundant clonotypes carried over from the bulk population could end up in FACS-sorted repertoires as contaminants.

TCRdb used MiXCR to reprocess the 5' RACE reads, holding one entry per CDR3 protein. This table holds roughly 120,000 distinct CDR3 sequences, about 7% found once. This CDR3 spans 16 amino acids. V was pared by 4 bases and J by 5 bases, with 8 bases of the junction left unmatched. Germline assignment: CDR1 SGHRS and CDR2 YFSETQ. This clonotype was seen ten or more times. The antigen remains unidentified. Specimen: CD4+ T cells sorted from PBMCs, collected more than 40 days after the first yellow fever vaccination. The TCR sequence derives from a man between 18 and 35 years old who received the YFV17D yellow fever vaccine. The rearrangement uses TRBV5-1 and TRBJ2-5; 13 nucleotides match TRBD2. CDR3: CASSHRLAGGWETQYF. The CDR3 coding sequence is TGCGCCAGCAGCCACCGACTAGCGGGGGGTTGGGAGACCCAGTACTTC.